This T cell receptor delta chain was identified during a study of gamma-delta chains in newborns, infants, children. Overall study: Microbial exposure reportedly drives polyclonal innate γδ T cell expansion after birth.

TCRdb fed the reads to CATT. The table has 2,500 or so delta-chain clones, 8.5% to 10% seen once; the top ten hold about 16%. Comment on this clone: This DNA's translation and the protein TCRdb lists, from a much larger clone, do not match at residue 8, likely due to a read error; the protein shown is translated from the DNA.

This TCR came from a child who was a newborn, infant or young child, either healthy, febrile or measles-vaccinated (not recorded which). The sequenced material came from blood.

The CDR3 reads CACDVLGVEWSWDTRQMFF. The CDR3 DNA is TGTGCCTGTGACGTACTGGGGGTGGAATGGTCCTGGGACACCCGACAGATGTTTTTC. The chain joins TRDV2 to TRDJ3; 8 bases are shared with TRDD3. In germline, CDR1 is GEAIGNYY, CDR2 EKD. The length of the CDR3 is 19 residues. V dropped 3 bases and J dropped 1; count of bases not matched to a gene: 10.